These T cell receptor beta chains were read from a single sample in a study of response to subunit inactivated influenza vaccine. A single record per CDR3 protein comes from TCRdb applying MiXCR to the RT-PCR reads. The sample includes about 650,000 distinct CDR3 sequences, approximately 14% of them seen just once. Source: PBMCs from blood, taken 11 to 12 days after vaccination. Every receptor here comes from a man aged 45-65 years who received an inactivated influenza vaccine. Each CDR3 is given with its conserved first and last residue. Each record gives: J gene, clone size, V gene, D gene, CDR3 DNA, CDR3 protein. The D gene is left open where the match is weak. Part of the rows lack a size; the others show once, few, many or a class for expanded clones.

TRBJ2-3 . TRBV28 TRBD2 TGTGCCAGCAGTTTATGGTTGACTAGCGGGAGCATGCAGGGTAGCACAGATACGCAGTATTTT CASSLWLTSGSMQGSTDTQYF
TRBJ1-5 many TRBV7-8 . TGTGCCAGCAGCCCCCTCATTAGCAATCAGCCCCAGCATTTT CASSPLISNQPQHF
TRBJ2-1 few TRBV20-1 TRBD1 TGCAGTGCCCAGGACAGGGGGCGCAGGTCCTACAATGAGCAGTTCTTC CSAQDRGRRSYNEQFF
TRBJ2-7 . TRBV29-1 . TGCAGCACGAGGGACGGAGGTTCCCACGAGCAGTACTTC CSTRDGGSHEQYF
TRBJ1-5 few TRBV7-2 TRBD1 TGTGCCAGCAGCTCGCGACAGGGATACAATCAGCCCCAGCATTTT CASSSRQGYNQPQHF
TRBJ1-1 . TRBV29-1 . TGCAGCGTGAAGGCGCCGAACACTGAAGCTTTCTTT CSVKAPNTEAFF
TRBJ2-3 . TRBV9 TRBD2 TGTGCCAGCAGCTTAAGCGGGAGGATGCAGGATACGCAGTATTTT CASSLSGRMQDTQYF
TRBJ1-1 . TRBV15 . TGTGCCACCAGCAGAGATCGGACGGAGGGAGCTTTCTTT CATSRDRTEGAFF
TRBJ2-7 many TRBV27 . TGTGCCAGCAGTTTATCTAGCACCTACGAGCAGTACTTC CASSLSSTYEQYF
TRBJ2-7 few TRBV11-3 . TGTGCCAGCAGCTCGGACAGCGATTACGAGCAGTACTTC CASSSDSDYEQYF
TRBJ2-3 few TRBV5-1 TRBD1 TGCGCCAGCAGCTCAACAGGGGATACAGATACGCAGTATTTT CASSSTGDTDTQYF
TRBJ1-3 few TRBV4-1 TRBD1 TGCGCCAGCAGCCAGCTGGGACAGGGTAGCAACACCATATATTTT CASSQLGQGSNTIYF
TRBJ2-7 . TRBV7-9 . TGTGCCAGCAGCGACACCACGACAGACCCCTACGAGCAGTACTTC CASSDTTTDPYEQYF
TRBJ1-2 . TRBV24-1 TRBD1 TGTGCCACCAGTGATTTGCCAGGGACAGGGGGCGATGGCTACACCTTC CATSDLPGTGGDGYTF
TRBJ1-5 few TRBV20-1 . TGCAGTGCTGGGGGGCGTCAGCCCCAGCATTTT CSAGGRQPQHF
TRBJ1-4 few TRBV12-3/TRBV12-4 . TGTGCCAGCAGTTTTTACAGTGCAACTAATGAAAAACTGTTTTTT CASSFYSATNEKLFF
TRBJ2-3 many TRBV29-1 TRBD1 TGCAGCTTCGTCACCGGGGGACAGGTTAAGGGTACGCAGTATTTT CSFVTGGQVKGTQYF
TRBJ1-4 few TRBV15 . TGTGCCACCAGCTGGAACATAGCAGGGTCAGGAGACGAAAAACTGTTTTTT CATSWNIAGSGDEKLFF
TRBJ2-1 many TRBV7-6 TRBD2 TGTGCCAGCAGCTCTACTAGCGGGAGGGCCTACAATGAGCAGTTCTTC CASSSTSGRAYNEQFF
TRBJ2-1 few TRBV4-3 . TGCGCCAGCAGCCAAGATGCGCGGTCAGGACTGTACTACAATGAGCAGTTCTTC CASSQDARSGLYYNEQFF
TRBJ2-3 . TRBV6-2/TRBV6-3 TRBD2 TGTGCCAGCAGTCCCCGGCGGGAGAGGGGAGATACGCAGTATTTT CASSPRRERGDTQYF
TRBJ2-7 . TRBV9 . TGTGCCAGCAGCGTGGGGACACCGGGATTTAGTGAGCAGTACTTC CASSVGTPGFSEQYF
TRBJ2-7 . TRBV7-9 . TGTGCCAGCAGCTTAACTCGCGGGTGGGGCGACGAGCAGTACTTC CASSLTRGWGDEQYF
TRBJ2-1 . TRBV5-5 TRBD2 TGTGCCAGCAGCTTGGCCCCTTGGGCGGGAGGGCTACCTGAGCAGTTCTTC CASSLAPWAGGLPEQFF
TRBJ1-2 few TRBV20-1 . TGCAGTGCTAGAGTTCAGGAATACCGAGATGGCTACACCTTC CSARVQEYRDGYTF
TRBJ1-2 few TRBV5-6 . TGTGCCAGCAGCCTAGGGGGATGGTACACCTTC CASSLGGWYTF
TRBJ2-1 . TRBV11-2 . TGTGCCAGCAGCTTAACCGGGAGACGCTACAATGAGCAGTTCTTC CASSLTGRRYNEQFF
TRBJ2-5 . TRBV5-1 . TGCGCCAGCAGCTTGACAGGGTTTGAGACCCAGTACTTC CASSLTGFETQYF
TRBJ2-5 . TRBV7-2 . TGTGCCAGCAGCTTAGCTCCATTAAGAATCCAGCGAGTCTTGGAGACCCAGTACTTC CASSLAPLRIQRVLETQYF
TRBJ2-5 . TRBV20-1 TRBD2 TGCAGTGCTACCCCCAGGCGCGGGGGGGCAAAAAAGACCCAGTACTTC CSATPRRGGAKKTQYF
TRBJ2-1 few TRBV4-1 TRBD2 TGCGCCAGCAGCCATGGCGGCCTAGCGGGAGGGAAACTGTCATACAATGAGCAGTTCTTC CASSHGGLAGGKLSYNEQFF
TRBJ2-3 . TRBV5-4 . TGTGCCAGCAGCCCGGCAAGGGAGGCAGATACGCAGTATTTT CASSPAREADTQYF
TRBJ1-1 many TRBV5-1 . TGTGCCAGCAGCTTAGGAGGGGTGAACACTGAAGCTTTCTTT CASSLGGVNTEAFF
TRBJ2-5 many TRBV7-2 TRBD2 TGTGCCAGCAGCTTACTAGCGGGGACACAAGAGACCCAGTACTTC CASSLLAGTQETQYF
TRBJ2-7 . TRBV29-1 . TGCAGCGTGGAAGATGGGGCCAGGCACGAGCAGTACTTC CSVEDGARHEQYF
TRBJ1-1 few TRBV28 . TGTGCCAGCAGCCGTACCACCACGGCGGGGCCGAACACTGAAGCTTTCTTT CASSRTTTAGPNTEAFF
TRBJ1-1 . TRBV2 . TGTGCCAGCAGCAGGCCGGTGAACACTGAAGCTTTCTTT CASSRPVNTEAFF
TRBJ2-7 once TRBV6-1 . TGTGCCAGCGCCTCCGAAAGGGGGTGGTACGAGCAGTACTTC CASASERGWYEQYF
TRBJ2-5 . TRBV20-1 . TGCAGTGCTAGGAGGGGATGGCGCGAGACCCAGTACTTC CSARRGWRETQYF
TRBJ2-1 . TRBV4-3 . TGCGCCAGCAGCCAAGAAGGTAGCCTCCATGAGCAGTTCTTC CASSQEGSLHEQFF